This T cell receptor (beta chain) derives from a study of cytomegalovirus exposure and HLA in healthy donors. Per germline, CDR1 DFQATT and CDR2 SNEGSKA (reference sequence). This CDR3 has 11 residues. Trimming stripped 7 bases from V and 0 bases from J, with 6 bases between. A multiplex PCR was run with 60 Vbeta primers and 13 Jbeta primers. Here immunoSEQ multiplex PCR was the method, and the copy in TCRdb shows in-frame clones only, minus some. The table records roughly 130,000 clones, roughly 88% of them present only once. The donors, nominally healthy at sampling, likely had unrecorded immune exposures.

This TCR was sampled from a woman aged 18-30 years in good health and CMV-seropositive. The chain recombines TRBV20-1 with TRBJ1-1; no clear D gene. The sample comprised PBMCs. CDR3 residues: CSGRLNTEAFF. CDR3 bases: TGCAGTGGGAGGCTGAACACTGAAGCTTTCTTT.